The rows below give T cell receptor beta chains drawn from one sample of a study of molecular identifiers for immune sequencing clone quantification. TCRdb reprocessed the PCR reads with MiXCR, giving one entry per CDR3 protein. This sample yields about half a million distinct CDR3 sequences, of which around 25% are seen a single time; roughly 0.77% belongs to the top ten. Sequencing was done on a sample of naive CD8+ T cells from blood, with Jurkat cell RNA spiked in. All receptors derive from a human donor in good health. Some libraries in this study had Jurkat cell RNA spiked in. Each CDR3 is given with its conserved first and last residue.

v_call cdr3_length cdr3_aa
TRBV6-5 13 CASSLRGLGTQYF
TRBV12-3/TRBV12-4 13 CASSPLGREKLFF
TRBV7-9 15 CASSSGTSPTDTQYF
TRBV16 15 CASSQPATIGYEQYF
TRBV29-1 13 CSALGHTIYEQYF
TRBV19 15 CASSTGRYSNQPQHF
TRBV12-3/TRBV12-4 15 CASRPGQGSYNEQFF
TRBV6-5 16 CASSYFRTGGYYEQYF
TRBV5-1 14 CASSWGGMNTEAFF
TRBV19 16 CASSRWAGDNTGELFF
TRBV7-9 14 CASSSTGRNQPQHF
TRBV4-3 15 CASSQDLTVQETQYF
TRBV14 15 CASSPLSTGDYEPYF
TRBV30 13 CAWSVGVRGDRYF
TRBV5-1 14 CASSLQGALDEQYF
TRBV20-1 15 CSASERDRYIHEQYF